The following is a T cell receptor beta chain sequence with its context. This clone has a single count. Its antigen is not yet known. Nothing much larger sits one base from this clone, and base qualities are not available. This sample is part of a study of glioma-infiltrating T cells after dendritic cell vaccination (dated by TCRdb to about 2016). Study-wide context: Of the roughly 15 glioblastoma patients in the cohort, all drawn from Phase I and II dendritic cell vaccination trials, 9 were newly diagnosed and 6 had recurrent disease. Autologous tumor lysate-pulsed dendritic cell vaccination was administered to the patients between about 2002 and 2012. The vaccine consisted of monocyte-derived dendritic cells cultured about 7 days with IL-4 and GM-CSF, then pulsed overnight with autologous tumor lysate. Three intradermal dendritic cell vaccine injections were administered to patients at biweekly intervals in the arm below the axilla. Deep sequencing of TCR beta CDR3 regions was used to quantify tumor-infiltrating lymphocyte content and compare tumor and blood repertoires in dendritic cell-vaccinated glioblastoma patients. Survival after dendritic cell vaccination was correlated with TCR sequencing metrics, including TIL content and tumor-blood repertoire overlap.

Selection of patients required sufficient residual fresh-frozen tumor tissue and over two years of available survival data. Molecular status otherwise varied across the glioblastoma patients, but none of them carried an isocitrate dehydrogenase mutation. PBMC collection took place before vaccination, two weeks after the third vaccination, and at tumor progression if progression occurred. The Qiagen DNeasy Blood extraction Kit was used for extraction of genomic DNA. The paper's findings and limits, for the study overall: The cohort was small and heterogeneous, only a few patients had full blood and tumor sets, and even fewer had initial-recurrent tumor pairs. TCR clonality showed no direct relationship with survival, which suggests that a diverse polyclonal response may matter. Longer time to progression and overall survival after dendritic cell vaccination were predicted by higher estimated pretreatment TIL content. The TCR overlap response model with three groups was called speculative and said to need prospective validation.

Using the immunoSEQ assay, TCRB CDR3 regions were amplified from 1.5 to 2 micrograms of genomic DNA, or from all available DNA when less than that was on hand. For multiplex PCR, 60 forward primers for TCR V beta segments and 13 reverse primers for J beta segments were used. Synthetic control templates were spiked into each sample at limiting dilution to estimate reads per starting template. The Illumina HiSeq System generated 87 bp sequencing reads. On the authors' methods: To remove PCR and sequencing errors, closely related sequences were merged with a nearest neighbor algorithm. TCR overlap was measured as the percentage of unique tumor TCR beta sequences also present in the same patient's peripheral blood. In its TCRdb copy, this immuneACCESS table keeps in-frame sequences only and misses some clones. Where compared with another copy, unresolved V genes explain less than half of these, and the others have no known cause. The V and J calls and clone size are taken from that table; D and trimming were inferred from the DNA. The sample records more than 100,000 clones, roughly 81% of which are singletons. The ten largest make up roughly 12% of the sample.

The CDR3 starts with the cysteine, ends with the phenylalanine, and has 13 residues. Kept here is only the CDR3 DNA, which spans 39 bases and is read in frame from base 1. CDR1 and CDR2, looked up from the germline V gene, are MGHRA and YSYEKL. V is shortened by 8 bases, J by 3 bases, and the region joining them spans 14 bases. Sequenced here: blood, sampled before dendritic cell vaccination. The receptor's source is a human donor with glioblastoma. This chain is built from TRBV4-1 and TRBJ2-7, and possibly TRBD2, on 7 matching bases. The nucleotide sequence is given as TGCGCCAGCGGGGGCGGGGGCAGCTACGAGCAGTACTTC. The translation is CASGGGGSYEQYF.